This TCR beta chain was identified during a study of T cell repertoires in cytomegalovirus infection. Study at large: Researchers turned to recently identified HLA-C-restricted CMV epitopes as well as well-studied HLA-B-restricted ones.

Study-wide points: HLA-C-restricted TCR beta clonotypes specific for CMV led the ex vivo response.

This clonotype was seen only a few times. The antigen is not known. TCRdb reprocessed the reads via MiXCR and lists one record per CDR3 protein. The data show fewer than 1,000,000 distinct CDR3 sequences, less than 40% seen once. Trimming cost V 7 bases and J 4 bases, with 11 bases left between them. Germline V gene lookup returns CDR1 MNHNY and CDR2 SVGAGI (reference sequence). This CDR3 spans 13 amino acids. This TCR was recovered from a human donor in good health (CMV status not recorded). Some clones in this sample may be carry-over from other donors' samples. The source material was cultured CD8+ T cells from PBMCs, sampled from culture after CMV antigen stimulation. The rearrangement joins TRBV6-6 to TRBJ1-5, with D maybe TRBD1 (5 bases). As DNA, the CDR3 is TGTGCCAGCAATTGGGACGTAAATCAGCCCCAGCATTTT. Translating it yields CASNWDVNQPQHF.